One sample yielded the 9 T cell receptor beta chains listed below, sequenced in a study of shared clonotypes between healthy human individuals. The protocol was immunoSEQ multiplex PCR, while the TCRdb copy is restricted to in-frame clones and leaves out a portion. The sample includes some 1.5 million clones, 98% of them seen just once. The sample comprised naive CD4+ T cells sorted from blood. Subset in this sample: CD45RA+ positively selected. The receptor set was obtained from a man aged 25-45 years in good health.

Only one count was recorded for this clone. V is TRBV5-4 and J is TRBJ1-2; D uncertain. The CDR3 totals 13 residues. Germline V gene sequence: CDR1 SGHNT, CDR2 YYREEE (reference sequence). Trimming cost V 0 bases and J 4 bases, with 7 bases left between them. The DNA of the CDR3 is TGTGCCAGCAGCTTGGTCGGTAGCTATGGCTACACCTTC. Its translation is CASSLVGSYGYTF.

This chain uses TRBV4-3 with TRBJ2-7; tentatively, D is TRBD1 (5 bases). The germline gives CDR1 LGHNA, CDR2 YSLEER. The CDR3 spans 16 residues. V was clipped by 0 bases and J by 0 bases, with 12 bases between them. CDR3 residues: CASSQDQNRISYEQYF. The CDR3 DNA reads TGCGCCAGCAGCCAAGATCAGAACAGGATCTCCTACGAGCAGTACTTC.

The chain combines TRBV6-1 with TRBJ2-7, with TRBD2 identical over 8 bases. The CDR3 totals 15 residues. Germline CDR1 MNHNS, CDR2 SASEGT. After removal of 6 bases from V and 2 bases from J, the junction contained 9 bases not matched to a gene. This chain's CDR3 is CASRREGLGPYEQYF. The CDR3 DNA reads TGTGCCAGCAGGAGAGAGGGACTAGGTCCCTACGAGCAGTACTTC.

V and J are TRBV19 and TRBJ2-3; TRBD2 matches 13 bases. Germline loops: CDR1 LNHDA, CDR2 SQIVND (reference sequence). V lost 7 bases and J lost 6; bases outside the gene matches: 4. This CDR3 region has 14 residues. The chain's CDR3 is CASTGTSGMDTQYF. The CDR3 DNA is TGTGCCAGTACCGGGACTAGCGGGATGGATACGCAGTATTTT.

The V and J genes are TRBV5-1 and TRBJ1-3; 7 positions match TRBD1. The J segment lost 8 bases and the V segment lost 0 bases, leaving 2 bases of the junction unmatched. The germline CDR1 and CDR2 sequences are SGHRS and YFSETQ. CDR3 size: 13 residues. The CDR3: CASSLGQGDTIYF. CDR3 sequence (DNA): TGCGCCAGCAGCTTGGGACAGGGAGACACCATATATTTT. Variable domain in full (rest from reference TRBV5-1 and TRBJ1-3): KAGVTQTPRYLIKTRGQQVTLSCSPISGHRSVSWYQQTPGQGLQFLFEYFSETQRNKGNFPGRFSGRQFSNSRSEMNVSTLELGDSALYLCASSLGQGDTIYFGEGSWLTVV.

The genes are TRBV11-3 and TRBJ1-1; D is unresolved. CDR1 and CDR2 (germline): SGHNT, YENEEA. CDR3 length: 13 amino acids. The ends were cut back, 3 bases at V and 3 bases at J, with 8 bases in the middle. CDR3 DNA: TGTGCCAGCAGCTTTAGGAGGGACACTGAAGCTTTCTTT. Its protein is CASSFRRDTEAFF. The full variable domain, its missing parts supplied by reference TRBV11-3 and TRBJ1-1, is EAGVVQSPRYKIIEKKQPVAFWCNPISGHNTLYWYLQNLGQGPELLIRYENEEAVDDSQLPKDRFSAERLKGVDSTLKIQPAELGDSAVYLCASSFRRDTEAFFGQGTRLTVV.

This chain uses TRBV7-9 with TRBJ2-1; 15 bases fit TRBD2. The CDR3 contains 16 residues. J was trimmed by 7 bases and V by 5 bases; bases with no gene match: 6. Germline CDR1 reads SEHNR; CDR2 reads FQNEAQ (reference sequence). The CDR3 is CASSRTSGRARNEQFF. For the CDR3, the DNA is TGTGCCAGCAGCCGGACTAGCGGGAGGGCACGGAATGAGCAGTTCTTC.

The chain carries TRBV5-1 and TRBJ1-2; 8 bases match TRBD1. The J segment lost 7 bases and the V segment lost 4 bases, leaving 6 bases of the junction unmatched. The CDR3 runs 13 residues. Germline V gene data show CDR1 as SGHRS and CDR2 as YFSETQ. The CDR3 here is CASSPGTGGGYTF. The CDR3, as DNA: TGCGCCAGCAGCCCTGGGACAGGTGGTGGCTACACCTTC.

V and J are TRBV15 and TRBJ1-4, with unresolved D. This CDR3 spans 11 amino acids. Between the trimmed V and J ends, which lost 6 bases and 5 bases, there was a span of 4 bases. Per germline, CDR1 LNHNV and CDR2 YYDKDF (reference sequence). The CDR3 loop reads CATRGNEKLFF. DNA of the CDR3: TGTGCCACCAGGGGGAATGAAAAACTGTTTTTT.